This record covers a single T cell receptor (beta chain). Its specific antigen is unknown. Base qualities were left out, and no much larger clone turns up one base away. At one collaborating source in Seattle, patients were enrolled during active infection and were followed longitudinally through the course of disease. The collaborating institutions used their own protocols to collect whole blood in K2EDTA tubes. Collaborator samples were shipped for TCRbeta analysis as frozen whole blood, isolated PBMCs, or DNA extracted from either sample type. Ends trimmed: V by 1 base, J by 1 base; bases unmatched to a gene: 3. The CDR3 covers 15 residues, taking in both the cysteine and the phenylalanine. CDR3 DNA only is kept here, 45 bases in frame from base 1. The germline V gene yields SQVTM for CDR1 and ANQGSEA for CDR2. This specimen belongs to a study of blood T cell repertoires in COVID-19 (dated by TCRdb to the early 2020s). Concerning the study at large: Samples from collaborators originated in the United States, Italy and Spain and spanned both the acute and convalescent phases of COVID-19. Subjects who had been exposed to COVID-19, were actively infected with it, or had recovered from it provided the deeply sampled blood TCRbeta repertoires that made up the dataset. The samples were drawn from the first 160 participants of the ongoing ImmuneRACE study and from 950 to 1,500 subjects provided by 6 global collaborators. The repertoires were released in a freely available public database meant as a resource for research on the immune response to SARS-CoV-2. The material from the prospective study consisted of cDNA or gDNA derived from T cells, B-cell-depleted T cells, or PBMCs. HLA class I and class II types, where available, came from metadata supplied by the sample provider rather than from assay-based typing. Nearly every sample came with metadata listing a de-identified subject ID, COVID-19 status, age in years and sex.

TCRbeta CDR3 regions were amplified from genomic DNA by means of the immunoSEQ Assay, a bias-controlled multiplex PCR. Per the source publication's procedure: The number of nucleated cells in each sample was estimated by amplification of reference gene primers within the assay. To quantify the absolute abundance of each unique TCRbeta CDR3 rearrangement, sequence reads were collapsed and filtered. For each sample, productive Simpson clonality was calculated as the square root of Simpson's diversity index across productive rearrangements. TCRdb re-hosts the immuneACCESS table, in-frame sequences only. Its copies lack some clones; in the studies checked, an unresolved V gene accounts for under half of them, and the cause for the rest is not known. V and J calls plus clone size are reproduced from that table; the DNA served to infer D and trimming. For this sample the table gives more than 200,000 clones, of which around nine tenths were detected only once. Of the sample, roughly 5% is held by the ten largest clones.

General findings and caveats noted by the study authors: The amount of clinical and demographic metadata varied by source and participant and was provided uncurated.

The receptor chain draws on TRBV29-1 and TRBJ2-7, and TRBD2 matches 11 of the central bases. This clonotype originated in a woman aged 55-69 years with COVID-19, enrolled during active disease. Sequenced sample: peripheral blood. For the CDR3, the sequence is CSVEGGTSGSYEQYF. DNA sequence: TGCAGCGTTGAAGGCGGGACTAGCGGTTCCTACGAGCAGTACTTC.